This TCR beta chain originates from a study of T-cell reconstitution after alpha-beta-depleted transplantation in children. The study, taken as a whole, reports: By one year post-transplant, T-cell counts and diversity largely arose from T cells that were newly produced. Roughly two months post-transplant, alpha-beta T cells reportedly originated from several hundred graft clones that had expanded.

Of note for this clonotype: Its antigen is as yet unknown.

The authors prepared the TCRbeta library with unique molecular identifiers. TCRdb reanalysed the PCR reads using MiXCR and keeps one entry per CDR3 protein. The sample has around 30,000 distinct CDR3 sequences; nearly 6.5% are singletons. V dropped 7 bases and J dropped 6 bases, with 12 bases sitting between them. CDR3 length: 12 residues. Per the germline V gene, CDR1 is SEHNR and CDR2 is FQNEAQ (reference sequence). The receptor was isolated from a child under two years old who had a stem cell transplant for acute myeloid leukemia, so the T cells may come from the graft donor. The chain couples TRBV7-9 to TRBJ1-2; D is unclear. Material: peripheral blood, obtained 60 days after TCRalphabeta/CD19-depleted stem cell transplant. The CDR3, as DNA: TGTGCCAGCATGAGAGGGAAGAATGGCTACACCTTC. This translates into CASMRGKNGYTF.